This entry describes one TCR beta chain. Its antigen is undetermined. The data were taken from a study of prognosis after radiotherapy for stage I lung cancer. V lost 5 bases, J lost 0 bases, and 17 bases lay in between. The CDR3 is 18 residues long. Germline assignment: CDR1 SGHVS and CDR2 FNYEAQ. TCR beta CDR3 was amplified from genomic DNA by two-round multiplex PCR. Individual primers that were specific to each TRBV and TRBJ gene served in first-round PCR. For its second round, the PCR relied on universal primers. TCRdb passed the multiplex PCR reads through MiXCR, listing each CDR3 protein once. The sample includes about 27,000 distinct CDR3 sequences, roughly 46% seen only once; the top ten take 15%. Regarding the study as a whole: It is unknown whether the expanded TCR clones recognize the tumor. Lower Shannon entropy values were found after stereotactic body radiation therapy in patients who developed distant metastases.

Material: PBMCs, obtained before or after stereotactic body radiation therapy (not recorded which). The clonotype originates from a donor aged 50 or older with non-small cell lung cancer. The V gene is TRBV7-6, the J gene TRBJ2-6; perhaps TRBD2 as D (6 bases). CDR3 sequence: CASSLDGGGGSGANVLTF. In DNA, the CDR3 is TGTGCCAGCAGCCTAGACGGGGGTGGGGGCTCTGGGGCCAACGTCCTGACTTTC.